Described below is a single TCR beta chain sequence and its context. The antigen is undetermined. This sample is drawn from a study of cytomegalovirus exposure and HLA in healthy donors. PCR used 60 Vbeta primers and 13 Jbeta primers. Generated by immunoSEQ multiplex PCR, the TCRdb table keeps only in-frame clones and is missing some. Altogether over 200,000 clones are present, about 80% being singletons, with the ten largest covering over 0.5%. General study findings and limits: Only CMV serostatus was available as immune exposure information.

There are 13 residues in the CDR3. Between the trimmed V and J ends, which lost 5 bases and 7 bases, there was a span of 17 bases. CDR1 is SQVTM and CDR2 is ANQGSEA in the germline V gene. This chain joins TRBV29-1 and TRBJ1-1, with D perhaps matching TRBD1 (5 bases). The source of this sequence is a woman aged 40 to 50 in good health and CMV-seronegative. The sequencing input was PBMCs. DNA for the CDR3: TGCAGCGTTATTGAGGCCTACGGGGGTGAAGCTTTCTTT. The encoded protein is CSVIEAYGGEAFF.